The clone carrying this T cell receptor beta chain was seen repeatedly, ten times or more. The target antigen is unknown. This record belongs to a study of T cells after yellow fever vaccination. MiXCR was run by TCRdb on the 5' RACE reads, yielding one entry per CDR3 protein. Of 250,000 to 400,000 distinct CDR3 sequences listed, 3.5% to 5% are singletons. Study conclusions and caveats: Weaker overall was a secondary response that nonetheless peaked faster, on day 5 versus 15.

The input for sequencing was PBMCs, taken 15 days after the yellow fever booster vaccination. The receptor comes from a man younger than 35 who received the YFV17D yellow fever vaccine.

CDR3 sequence: CASSLAREKETQYF. Written as DNA, the CDR3 is TGCGCCAGCAGCTTGGCCCGGGAGAAAGAGACCCAGTACTTC. This chain links TRBV5-1 with TRBJ2-5, with D tentatively TRBD2 (6 bases). V was shortened by 0 bases and J by 3 bases, with 9 bases between the two germline ends. The CDR3 runs 14 residues. Germline CDR1 is SGHRS and CDR2 is YFSETQ.